Below, 10 T cell receptor beta chains from the same sample are listed, as sequenced in a study of a mutant IDH1 vaccine in newly diagnosed glioma. This table comes from immunoSEQ multiplex PCR, and its TCRdb copy is limited to in-frame clones, with some not included. The table has around 15,000 clones, about 95% seen once. Time point meaning: baseline, week 1 (first vaccination visit). Treatment given: pre-vaccination baseline after standard-of-care therapy. Sequenced material: peripheral blood mononuclear cells (PBMCs), taken from a glioma patient treated with radiotherapy, temozolomide or both. These receptors all stem from a woman between 18 and 29 years old with glioma. Some clones in this sample may be carry-over from other donors' samples.

This chain's CDR3 is CAWRGTGWHTGELFF. Written as DNA, the CDR3 is TGTGCCTGGAGGGGGACAGGATGGCACACCGGGGAGCTGTTTTTT. The rearrangement joins TRBV30 to TRBJ2-2, with TRBD1 matching over 8 bases. Trimming took 3 bases from V and 3 from J; bases not matched to a gene: 6. This CDR3 comprises 15 residues. From germline, CDR1 is GTSNPN and CDR2 SVGIG (reference sequence).

V and J are TRBV28 and TRBJ2-7; 8 nucleotides line up with TRBD1. With V trimmed by 7 bases and J by 4 bases, 12 bases remained unmatched. CDR1 is MDHEN, CDR2 SYDVKM, per germline. The CDR3 is 15 amino acids. CDR3 residues: CASKEDREGRYEQYF. CDR3 nucleotide sequence: TGTGCCAGCAAAGAGGACAGGGAAGGAAGGTACGAGCAGTACTTC. The entire variable domain, with the rest obtained from reference TRBV28 and TRBJ2-7, is as follows: DVKVTQSSRYLVKRTGEKVFLECVQDMDHENMFWYRQDPGLGLRLIYFSYDVKMKEKGDIPEGYSVSREKKERFSLILESASTNQTSMYLCASKEDREGRYEQYFGPGTRLTVT.

The chain has TRBV7-2 and TRBJ1-6; D is perhaps TRBD1 (5 bases). The germline V gene encodes CDR1 SGHTA and CDR2 FQGNSA. The V gene lost 3 bases and the J gene lost 6 bases, with 15 bases spanning the gap. The CDR3 runs 16 residues. The CDR3 sequence: CASSLLPGTVNSPLHF. The CDR3 DNA reads as TGTGCCAGCAGCTTGCTACCCGGGACCGTTAATTCACCCCTCCACTTT.

V is TRBV5-1 and J is TRBJ1-1; a weak D match, TRBD1 (5 bases). This CDR3 has 14 amino acids. Looked up from germline, CDR1 is SGHRS and CDR2 is YFSETQ. V was pared by 4 bases and J by 5 bases, with 15 bases between. CDR3 nucleotides: TGCGCCAGCAGCACCGACAGCGGAATAACTGAAGCTTTCTTT. Protein product: CASSTDSGITEAFF.

The CDR3 nucleotides read TGTGCCAGCAGCTCCGGGGGACAGGGGAGGTGGGGGACCATATATTTT. Translated, it gives CASSSGGQGRWGTIYF. The chain employs TRBV7-2 and TRBJ1-3; 10 nucleotides match TRBD1. This CDR3 is 16 amino acids long. J lost 10 bases, V lost 4 bases, and 13 bases had no gene match. Germline V CDR1 and CDR2: SGHTA, FQGNSA.

The chain is built from TRBV4-3 and TRBJ2-3; TRBD2 matches 7 bases. The CDR3 has 16 amino acids. Unmatched junction bases numbered 7, after V lost 0 bases and J lost 4 bases. The germline gives CDR1 LGHNA, CDR2 YSLEER. For the CDR3, the DNA is TGCGCCAGCAGCCAAGATTTGGGCGGGAGCCCAGATACGCAGTATTTT. Translating gives CASSQDLGGSPDTQYF.

The rearrangement uses TRBV4-2 and TRBJ2-7, with unresolved D. The CDR3 totals 11 residues. V lost 1 base, J lost 6 bases, and 4 bases lay in between. Germline V lookup: CDR1 LGHNA, CDR2 YNFKEQ. CDR3 amino acids: CASSQGTEQYF. The CDR3 DNA is TGTGCCAGCAGCCAAGGGACCGAGCAGTACTTC.

This chain connects TRBV4-1 to TRBJ1-6, with D unresolved. Germline lookup yields CDR1 MGHRA and CDR2 YSYEKL. CDR3 size: 16 residues. Trimming shortened V by 2 bases and J by 7 bases, and 15 bases separated the two germline ends. DNA for the CDR3: TGCGCCAGCAGCCAATTCTCGTGGTTCCAGAATTCACCCCTCCACTTT. Its translation: CASSQFSWFQNSPLHF.

The rearrangement uses TRBV7-9 and TRBJ1-6; D remains unclear. The CDR3 is made up of 15 amino acids. Germline V lookup: CDR1 SEHNR, CDR2 FQNEAQ (reference sequence). V was trimmed by 0 bases and J by 3 bases, leaving 6 bases between them. CDR3 residues: CASSLAKDYNSPLHF. The DNA of the CDR3 is TGTGCCAGCAGCTTAGCTAAGGACTATAATTCACCCCTCCACTTT.

The J gene is TRBJ2-1, the V gene TRBV18, with a weak D call TRBD2 (5 bases). The germline gives CDR1 KGHSH, CDR2 LQKENI. This CDR3 is built from 14 residues. Trimming took off 3 bases at V and 4 bases at J, with 10 bases between the two ends. CDR3 amino acids: CASSPEGDYNEQFF. For the CDR3, the DNA is TGTGCCAGCTCACCCGAGGGAGATTACAATGAGCAGTTCTTC.